One T cell receptor (gamma chain) is described in this entry. Its antigen is not identified. CDR1 is EGSNGY, CDR2 YDSYNSKV, per germline. With V trimmed by 1 base and J by 10 bases, 10 bases remained unmatched. The CDR3 has 13 amino acids. This entry belongs to a study of Vδ1+ human thymocytes. Study findings and constraints: Bulk data may be misread because of unexpected Vdelta2 sequences. Thymic TRG and TRD repertoires appeared highly polyclonal, with Gaussian CDR3 length distributions. Many TRG clonotypes were shared between donors; TRD repertoires were essentially private.

Thymocytes were sorted as CD3+ TCRVdelta1+ TCRVdelta2- after alphabeta T cell depletion. Sequences come from RNA converted to cDNA by reverse transcription. The CDR3 regions were amplified by multiplex PCR from V-gene primers to a constant-region primer. TCRdb reprocessed the multiplex PCR reads using CATT. The table lists approximately 8,500 gamma-chain clones, 45% to 65% of them singletons, with about 1.4% in the top ten. The chain joins TRGV2 to TRGJ1 or TRGJ2. Here the J gene came from matching the DNA to germline, since TCRdb omits it. Input material: Vdelta1+ gamma-delta thymocytes from the thymus. Described subset: FACS-sorted CD3+ TCRalphabeta- TCRVdelta1+ TCRVdelta2- thymocytes. This receptor was taken from a girl under three years old who had congenital heart surgery. This chain's CDR3 is CATWDGLSGKKLF. CDR3 DNA sequence: TGTGCCACCTGGGACGGCCTTAGTGGGAAGAAACTCTTT.